This entry lists 27 T cell receptor beta chains sequenced from one sample in a study of T cells after yellow fever vaccination. TCRdb processed the 5' RACE reads anew with MiXCR; each CDR3 protein has one entry. The table has just under 600,000 distinct CDR3 sequences, approximately 12% seen once; the top ten hold around an eighth. The specimen comprised PBMCs, sampled on the day of the yellow fever booster vaccination. These receptors all stem from a young man who received the YFV17D yellow fever vaccine.

This clonotype was seen more than once but under ten times. The V call is TRBV4-3, the J call TRBJ2-3; 8 bases line up with TRBD1. The V and J ends lost 4 bases and 4 bases, in that order; junction bases with no gene match: 7. The CDR3 totals 15 residues. Germline CDR1 LGHNA, CDR2 YSLEER. The CDR3 DNA sequence: TGCGCCAGCAGCCTAGCCTCGGGACAGGCAGATACGCAGTATTTT. Protein sequence: CASSLASGQADTQYF.

CDR3 amino acids: CSARDDRGTSYNEQFF. CDR3 bases: TGCAGTGCTAGAGATGATAGAGGGACCTCCTACAATGAGCAGTTCTTC. The genes are TRBV20-1 and TRBJ2-1, with D possibly called TRBD1 or TRBD2 (5 bases each). The CDR3 loop spans 16 amino acids. Germline V gene sequence: CDR1 DFQATT, CDR2 SNEGSKA (reference sequence). V was pared by 0 bases and J by 0 bases, with 12 bases between.

The table lists this clonotype with a few counts. The gene calls are TRBV9 and TRBJ2-3; a weak D match, TRBD2 (5 bases). This CDR3 comprises 12 residues. Trimming left V 9 bases short and J 1 base short, with 9 bases between. The germline V gene encodes CDR1 SGDLS and CDR2 YYNGEE. The CDR3 loop is CATGSGTDTQYF. The CDR3 DNA sequence: TGTGCCACGGGGAGCGGCACAGATACGCAGTATTTT.

This clonotype was observed a handful of times. This CDR3 reads CSTGTEITYEQYF. DNA for the CDR3: TGCAGTACCGGGACAGAAATAACCTACGAGCAGTACTTC. V gene TRBV20-1 combines with J gene TRBJ2-7; TRBD1 matches at 7 bases. Unmatched junction bases numbered 9, after V lost 8 bases and J lost 2 bases. Germline assignment: CDR1 DFQATT and CDR2 SNEGSKA (reference sequence). CDR3 length: 13 amino acids.

J is TRBJ2-1 and V is TRBV6-5, with TRBD2 matching 10 bases. Per the germline V gene, CDR1 is MNHEY and CDR2 is SVGAGI. The CDR3 sequence is 16 residues long. With V trimmed by 4 bases and J by 4 bases, 7 bases remained unmatched. The CDR3 DNA follows: TGTGCCAGCAGTTCTATGGCTAGCGGGAGTTACAATGAGCAGTTCTTC. Translating it yields CASSSMASGSYNEQFF.

J is TRBJ2-1 and V is TRBV12-3 or TRBV12-4; tentatively, D is TRBD1 or TRBD2 (5 bases each). The CDR3 has 15 residues. V was trimmed by 5 bases and J by 2 bases, leaving 13 bases between them. CDR3 in DNA: TGTGCCAGCAGTGTCCCGGGACGGACCTACAATGAGCAGTTCTTC. This codes for CASSVPGRTYNEQFF.

The sample holds many counts of this clonotype. This chain uses TRBV18 with TRBJ2-7; 11 bases are shared with TRBD1. Per the germline V gene, CDR1 is KGHSH and CDR2 is LQKENI. The length of the CDR3 is 15 residues. V was pared by 2 bases and J by 2 bases, with 2 bases of the junction left unmatched. The CDR3 is CASSPGQGAPYEQYF. The DNA of the CDR3 is TGTGCCAGCTCACCAGGACAGGGGGCCCCCTACGAGCAGTACTTC.

This chain joins TRBV5-4 and TRBJ2-2, with 12 bases lining up with TRBD1. The CDR3 extends over 17 amino acids. V was clipped by 0 bases and J by 4 bases; unmatched bases: 4. The germline CDR1 and CDR2 sequences are SGHNT and YYREEE (reference sequence). The CDR3 nucleotides read TGTGCCAGCAGCTTGGGGGGACAGGGGGCGCCCACCGGGGAGCTGTTTTTT. This translates into CASSLGGQGAPTGELFF.

V usage is TRBV6-1 and J usage is TRBJ1-1; 11 bases agree with TRBD1. The CDR3 sequence is 12 residues long. V shed 4 bases, J shed 11 bases, and the junction held 3 bases outside the gene matches. Germline CDR1 reads MNHNS; CDR2 reads SASEGT. CDR3 sequence (DNA): TGTGCCAGCAGTGGAGGGACAGGGGGGGCTTTCTTT. It is translated as CASSGGTGGAFF.

This rearrangement joins TRBV30 to TRBJ1-4; 9 positions match TRBD1. The CDR3 totals 14 residues. Germline V gene lookup returns CDR1 GTSNPN and CDR2 SVGIG (reference sequence). V trimming: 3 bases; J trimming: 8 bases; junction bases outside the gene matches: 7. CDR3 region: CAWRPGQGIEKLFF. The DNA for the CDR3 is TGTGCCTGGAGACCGGGACAGGGTATAGAAAAACTGTTTTTT. Complete variable domain (other parts from reference TRBV30 and TRBJ1-4): SQTIHQWPATLVQPVGSPLSLECTVEGTSNPNLYWYRQAAGRGLQLLFYSVGIGQISSEVPQNLSASRPQDRQFILSSKKLLLSDSGFYLCAWRPGQGIEKLFFGSGTQLSVL.

The chain recombines TRBV6-5 with TRBJ2-7, with a tentative D call TRBD1 (6 bases). The CDR3 consists of 15 residues. The germline V gene encodes CDR1 MNHEY and CDR2 SVGAGI. Trimming pared 3 bases from V and 3 bases from J, leaving 15 bases between. DNA of the CDR3: TGTGCCAGCAGTTATCGAGGACTCAGGGGCTACGAGCAGTACTTC. Translated: CASSYRGLRGYEQYF.

This clonotype was observed a few times. This rearrangement joins TRBV5-5 to TRBJ2-2; TRBD1 is a possible D gene (6 bases). V dropped 4 bases and J dropped 6 bases, with 22 bases sitting between them. Per germline, CDR1 SGHKS and CDR2 YYEKEE (reference sequence). The CDR3 extends over 17 amino acids. CDR3 loop: CASSLNNRVGVAGELFF. As DNA, the CDR3 is TGTGCCAGCAGCCTAAATAACAGGGTCGGAGTCGCCGGGGAGCTGTTTTTT.

This clonotype was picked up many times. The chain has TRBV28 and TRBJ1-5, with D hard to call. Trimming cost V 6 bases and J 9 bases, with 12 bases left between them. CDR1 and CDR2 (germline): MDHEN, SYDVKM. The length of the CDR3 is 12 residues. DNA for the CDR3: TGTGCCAGCAGGATACTCGGAGCGCCCCAGCATTTT. Its translation is CASRILGAPQHF.

This clonotype was found a few times. The rearrangement joins TRBV6-6 to TRBJ2-1; TRBD2 aligns across 7 bases. J was trimmed by 7 bases and V by 9 bases; bases with no gene match: 9. CDR1 is MNHNY, CDR2 SVGAGI, per germline (reference sequence). This CDR3 contains 13 residues. DNA of the CDR3: TGTGCCAGTACTGGTCGGGAGGTTAATGAGCAGTTCTTC. It is translated as CASTGREVNEQFF.

This sequence joins TRBV7-2 and TRBJ1-5; D perhaps matches TRBD1 (5 bases). Germline V gene sequence: CDR1 SGHTA, CDR2 FQGNSA. The CDR3 covers 16 residues. Trimming took off 2 bases at V and 3 bases at J, with 14 bases between the two ends. The CDR3 DNA sequence: TGTGCCAGCAGCTTATCAGGGTTGTTCAACAATCAGCCCCAGCATTTT. This sequence encodes CASSLSGLFNNQPQHF.

The chain carries TRBV14 and TRBJ2-1; D tentatively reads TRBD1 or TRBD2 (6 bases each). V lost 7 bases and J 0 bases, leaving 16 bases between the germline ends. The CDR3 length is 16 residues. CDR1 and CDR2 (germline): SGHDN, FVKESK. The CDR3 DNA reads as TGTGCCAGCAAGGGGCGGGACAAAGGCTCCTACAATGAGCAGTTCTTC. It is translated as CASKGRDKGSYNEQFF. Based on the CDR3 plus reference TRBV14 and TRBJ2-1, the full variable domain is EAGVTQFPSHSVIEKGQTVTLRCDPISGHDNLYWYRRVMGKEIKFLLHFVKESKQDESGMPNNRFLAERTGGTYSTLKVQPAELEDSGVYFCASKGRDKGSYNEQFFGPGTRLTVL.

Many counts were recorded for this clonotype. This chain links TRBV20-1 with TRBJ2-6; D uncertain. CDR1 and CDR2 from the germline V gene are DFQATT and SNEGSKA (reference sequence). Trimming pared 0 bases from V and 3 bases from J, leaving 9 bases between. The CDR3 extends over 15 amino acids. CDR3 nucleotides: TGCAGTGCTAGAGATTTCGGGCATGGGGCCAACGTCCTGACTTTC. This encodes CSARDFGHGANVLTF.

The rearrangement joins TRBV6-5 to TRBJ1-2; 9 bases match TRBD1. V lost 2 bases to trimming and J lost 5 bases; unmatched junction nucleotides: 12. The CDR3 has 17 residues. CDR1 MNHEY and CDR2 SVGAGI come from the germline V gene. CDR3 loop: CASSYTYGTGSIYGYTF. The CDR3 coding sequence is TGTGCCAGCAGTTACACGTATGGGACAGGGTCAATTTATGGCTACACCTTC.

The chain couples TRBV20-1 to TRBJ2-1; possible D gene TRBD2, 6 bases. This CDR3 region has 10 residues. Per the germline V gene, CDR1 is DFQATT and CDR2 is SNEGSKA (reference sequence). V was clipped by 5 bases and J by 8 bases, with 7 bases between them. CDR3: CSALADEQFF. CDR3 nucleotides: TGCAGTGCTTTAGCGGATGAGCAGTTCTTC.

This clonotype has more than one count but fewer than ten. This chain joins TRBV10-3 and TRBJ2-7; no definite D call. In germline, CDR1 is ENHRY, CDR2 SYGVKD. The CDR3 is 14 residues long. V lost 6 bases to trimming and J lost 2 bases, with 14 bases between them. This CDR3 reads CAIRPEWGTYEQYF. DNA for the CDR3: TGTGCCATCAGACCTGAGTGGGGAACCTACGAGCAGTACTTC.

The chain carries TRBV9 and TRBJ2-3; 8 positions match TRBD2. The CDR3 spans 15 residues. The ends lost 3 bases at V and 2 bases at J; junction bases unmatched: 5. The germline V gene encodes CDR1 SGDLS and CDR2 YYNGEE. CDR3 sequence: CASSASGGHTDTQYF. Written as DNA, the CDR3 is TGTGCCAGCAGCGCAAGCGGGGGTCACACAGATACGCAGTATTTT.

This clonotype was detected only a few times. This rearrangement joins TRBV20-1 to TRBJ2-1; perhaps TRBD2 as D (5 bases). V was trimmed by 7 bases and J by 1 base, leaving 20 bases between them. The CDR3 is made up of 16 amino acids. Germline-derived CDR1 and CDR2 are DFQATT and SNEGSKA (reference sequence). CDR3 DNA sequence: TGCAGTGGAGTTAGGCAAAGCGGATTTTCCTACAATGAGCAGTTCTTC. It translates to CSGVRQSGFSYNEQFF.

The rearrangement links TRBV20-1 to TRBJ2-7, with 10 bases identical to TRBD1. Germline trimming cut 0 bases from V and 6 bases from J; bases unmatched to any gene: 5. The CDR3 extends over 14 amino acids. CDR1 and CDR2 (germline): DFQATT, SNEGSKA (reference sequence). The CDR3 nucleotides read TGCAGTGCTAGAGAGGGACAGGGGTATGGCGAGCAGTACTTC. This encodes CSAREGQGYGEQYF.

The J gene is TRBJ1-4, the V gene TRBV9, with 7 positions matching TRBD1. After removal of 4 bases from V and 3 bases from J, the junction contained 6 bases not matched to a gene. This CDR3 has 15 residues. CDR1 SGDLS and CDR2 YYNGEE come from the germline V gene. CDR3 in DNA: TGTGCCAGCAGCATCCGGGACAGACCTAATGAAAAACTGTTTTTT. Its translation is CASSIRDRPNEKLFF.

This chain connects TRBV6-2 or TRBV6-3 to TRBJ2-5; tentatively, D is TRBD2 (6 bases). The V gene lost 5 bases and the J gene lost 5 bases, with 15 bases spanning the gap. There are 14 residues in the CDR3. Per the germline V gene, CDR1 is MNHEY and CDR2 is SVGEGT. The CDR3 protein is CASSLPDYMETQYF. The DNA of the CDR3 is TGTGCCAGCAGTCTTCCGGACTACATGGAGACCCAGTACTTC.

The chain combines TRBV20-1 with TRBJ1-5; D not certain. This CDR3 contains 14 residues. The V gene's germline CDR1 is DFQATT and CDR2 SNEGSKA (reference sequence). The germline V and J ends were trimmed by 1 base and 5 bases, with 12 bases remaining between them. The CDR3: CSARVGKRDQPQHF. CDR3 DNA sequence: TGCAGTGCTAGAGTGGGGAAGCGAGATCAGCCCCAGCATTTT.

Ten or more counts support this clonotype. The chain links TRBV7-2 to TRBJ2-1; unclear D gene. This CDR3 region has 12 residues. Germline V gene sequence: CDR1 SGHTA, CDR2 FQGNSA. Trimming shortened V by 6 bases and J by 11 bases, and 14 bases separated the two germline ends. The DNA of the CDR3 is TGTGCCAGCAGAGATATAACTACTAAGCAGTTCTTC. This codes for CASRDITTKQFF.